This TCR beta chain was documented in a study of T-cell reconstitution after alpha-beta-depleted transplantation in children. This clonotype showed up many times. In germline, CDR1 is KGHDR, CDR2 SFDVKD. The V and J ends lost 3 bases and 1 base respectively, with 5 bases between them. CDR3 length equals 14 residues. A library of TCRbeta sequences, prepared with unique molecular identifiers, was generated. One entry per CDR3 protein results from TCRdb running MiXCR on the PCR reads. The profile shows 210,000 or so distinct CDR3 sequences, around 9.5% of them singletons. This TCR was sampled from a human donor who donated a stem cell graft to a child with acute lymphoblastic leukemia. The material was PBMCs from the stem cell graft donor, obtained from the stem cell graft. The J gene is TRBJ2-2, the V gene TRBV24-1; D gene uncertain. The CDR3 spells CATSDRQNTGELFF. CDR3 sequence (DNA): TGTGCCACCAGTGATCGACAGAACACCGGGGAGCTGTTTTTT.